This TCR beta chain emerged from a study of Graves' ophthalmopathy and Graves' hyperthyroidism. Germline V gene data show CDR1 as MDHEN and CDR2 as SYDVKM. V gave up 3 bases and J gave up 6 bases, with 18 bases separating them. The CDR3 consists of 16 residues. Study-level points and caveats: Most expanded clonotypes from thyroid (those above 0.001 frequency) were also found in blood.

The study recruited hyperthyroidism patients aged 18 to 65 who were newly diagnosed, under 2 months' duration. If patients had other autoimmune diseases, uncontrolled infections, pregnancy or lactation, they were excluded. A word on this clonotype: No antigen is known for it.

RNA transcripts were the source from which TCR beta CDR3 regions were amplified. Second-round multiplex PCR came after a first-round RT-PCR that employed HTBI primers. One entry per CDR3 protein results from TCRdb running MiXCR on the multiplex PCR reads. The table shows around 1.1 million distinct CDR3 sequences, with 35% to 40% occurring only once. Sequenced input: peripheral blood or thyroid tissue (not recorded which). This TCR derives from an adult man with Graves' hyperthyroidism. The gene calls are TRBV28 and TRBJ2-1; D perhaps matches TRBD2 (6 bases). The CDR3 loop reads CASSFAGTLRGNEQFF. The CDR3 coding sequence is TGTGCCAGCAGTTTTGCGGGGACTCTCCGAGGCAATGAGCAGTTCTTC.